This T cell receptor (beta chain) was sequenced in a study of blood T cell repertoires in COVID-19. The CDR3 is 14 amino acids. The ends were cut back, 6 bases at V and 0 bases at J, with 12 bases in the middle. The germline CDR1 and CDR2 sequences are LNHDA and SQIVND (reference sequence). In the authors' workflow: Nucleated cell counts were estimated from reference gene primer amplification. Method: immunoSEQ multiplex PCR; TCRdb's copy keeps in-frame clones and lacks some. V and J calls and clone size are given by that table; D and trimming were obtained from the DNA. This table has some 80,000 clones, almost 85% appearing once.

Sequencing was done on a sample of peripheral blood. The chain uses TRBV19 and TRBJ2-7; a possible D gene is TRBD1 (5 bases). The sequence derives from a human donor in a cohort sampled during active COVID-19. This CDR3 is CASSDRLSSYEQYF. The CDR3, as DNA: TGTGCCAGTAGCGACAGATTGAGCTCCTACGAGCAGTACTTC.